These 14 T cell receptor beta chains were all obtained from the same sample, sequenced in a study of cytomegalovirus exposure and HLA in healthy donors. PCR amplification relied on 60 Vbeta primers (plus 13 Jbeta primers). Profiling relied on immunoSEQ multiplex PCR, and the TCRdb table lists in-frame clones only, not all of them. Here the sample spans some 120,000 clones, about 80% being singletons. Sequenced sample: PBMCs. These receptors all stem from a woman in her 50s in good health and CMV-seropositive.

This clone was seen a handful of times. The chain joins TRBV6-6 to TRBJ1-2; 7 positions match TRBD1. V dropped 0 bases and J dropped 7; count of bases not matched to a gene: 8. This CDR3 is built from 15 residues. Germline CDR1 is MNHNY and CDR2 is SVGAGI (reference sequence). As DNA, the CDR3 is TGTGCCAGCAGTTACTCCACAGGGGTAGAGGGTGGCTACACCTTC. This codes for CASSYSTGVEGGYTF.

The chain combines TRBV6-5 with TRBJ1-5; TRBD1 matches 9 bases. Germline loops: CDR1 MNHEY, CDR2 SVGAGI. V was clipped by 6 bases and J by 7 bases; unmatched bases: 7. CDR3 length: 14 amino acids. This CDR3 is CASRGGTGSQPQHF. The CDR3 region has the DNA TGTGCCAGCAGGGGGGGGACAGGGTCACAGCCCCAGCATTTT.

This clone was seen a handful of times. The chain links TRBV11-1 to TRBJ2-7; 10 positions match TRBD1. The CDR3 is made up of 15 amino acids. The junction had 7 bases not matched to a gene; V was cut back by 5 bases and J by 3 bases. Germline V lookup: CDR1 SGHAT, CDR2 FQDESV (reference sequence). CDR3 coding DNA: TGTGCCAGCAGCCGGCCGGGACAGGGGCACTACGAGCAGTACTTC. Residues: CASSRPGQGHYEQYF. Looking up the rest from reference TRBV11-1 and TRBJ2-7 gives the full variable domain: EAEVAQSPRYKITEKSQAVAFWCDPISGHATLYWYRQILGQGPELLVQFQDESVVDDSQLPKDRFSAERLKGVDSTLKIQPAELGDSAMYLCASSRPGQGHYEQYFGPGTRLTVT.

This clone was detected a few times. The J gene is TRBJ2-3, the V gene TRBV19; D possibly corresponds to TRBD2 (6 bases). Germline V lookup: CDR1 LNHDA, CDR2 SQIVND (reference sequence). The CDR3 contains 15 residues. V was clipped by 5 bases and J by 1 base, with 13 bases between them. CDR3 sequence (DNA): TGTGCCAGTAGTGCGCTATTAGCGGGCACAGATACGCAGTATTTT. This translates into CASSALLAGTDTQYF.

The rearrangement links TRBV2 to TRBJ2-1, with 7 positions matching TRBD2. The CDR3 loop spans 14 amino acids. Germline values: CDR1 SNHLY, CDR2 FYNNEI. V shed 5 bases and J 2 bases; nucleotides not matched to a gene: 3. The CDR3 sequence: CASSREGPYNEQFF. CDR3 nucleotides: TGTGCCAGCAGTAGGGAGGGACCCTACAATGAGCAGTTCTTC.

The chain uses TRBV7-3 and TRBJ2-7, with TRBD1 matching 7 bases. CDR3 size: 14 residues. Germline CDR1 is SGHTA and CDR2 is FQGTGA. V was clipped by 5 bases and J by 2 bases; unmatched bases: 6. CDR3 DNA: TGTGCCAGCAGCCCCCGACAGGGACCCTACGAGCAGTACTTC. Protein: CASSPRQGPYEQYF.

V usage is TRBV13 and J usage is TRBJ2-1, with D possibly matching TRBD2 (6 bases). V shed 4 bases and J shed 6 bases, with 13 bases lying between them. The CDR3 spans 14 residues. Per germline, CDR1 PRHDT and CDR2 FYEKMQ (reference sequence). The CDR3 loop reads CASSSGVLFNEQFF. CDR3 bases: TGTGCCAGCAGCTCGGGGGTCCTGTTCAATGAGCAGTTCTTC.

CDR3 sequence (DNA): TGTGCCAGCAGTGTCGGGAGCGGGGGAGGAGATACGCAGTATTTT. Protein product: CASSVGSGGGDTQYF. The chain employs TRBV2 and TRBJ2-3; TRBD2 agrees at 8 bases. CDR1 SNHLY and CDR2 FYNNEI come from the germline V gene. CDR3 size: 15 residues. The junction had 8 bases not matched to a gene; V was cut back by 4 bases and J by 5 bases.

The rearrangement uses TRBV10-3 and TRBJ2-1, with 9 bases fitting TRBD1. The CDR3 spans 17 residues. The V and J ends lost 4 bases and 2 bases, in that order; junction bases with no gene match: 9. Germline CDR1 reads ENHRY; CDR2 reads SYGVKD. The CDR3, as DNA: TGTGCCATCAGTGCCCCACAGGGGGCCCCGACCTACAATGAGCAGTTCTTC. Translation: CAISAPQGAPTYNEQFF.

The chain couples TRBV30 to TRBJ2-7, with 9 nucleotides matching TRBD1. CDR1 is GTSNPN and CDR2 is SVGIG in the germline V gene (reference sequence). The V and J ends lost 4 bases and 0 bases, in that order; junction bases with no gene match: 7. This CDR3 is 15 amino acids long. The CDR3 coding sequence is TGTGCCTGGACCAAGGGACAGGGCCTCTCCTACGAGCAGTACTTC. Protein: CAWTKGQGLSYEQYF.

V gene TRBV2 combines with J gene TRBJ2-7, with a possible D match to TRBD1 (6 bases). Deletions cut 3 bases from V and 3 bases from J, with 15 bases between. The CDR3 is made up of 15 amino acids. The germline V gene encodes CDR1 SNHLY and CDR2 FYNNEI. The CDR3 region has the DNA TGTGCCAGCAGTGAGCTGACAGGTTCGGGCTACGAGCAGTACTTC. It is translated as CASSELTGSGYEQYF.

The gene calls are TRBV5-1 and TRBJ1-2, with D possibly matching TRBD1 (6 bases). Trimming cost V 2 bases and J 4 bases, with 18 bases left between them. CDR1 is SGHRS and CDR2 is YFSETQ in the germline V gene. There are 16 residues in the CDR3. The CDR3 loop reads CASSFNWDTQIYGYTF. The CDR3, as DNA: TGCGCCAGCAGCTTTAATTGGGACACCCAAATCTATGGCTACACCTTC.

This sequence joins TRBV4-1 and TRBJ2-2, with 8 nucleotides matching TRBD2. The CDR3 has 15 amino acids. V lost 3 bases and J lost 7; bases outside the gene matches: 7. Per germline, CDR1 MGHRA and CDR2 YSYEKL. CDR3 region: CASSHPGGAGGELFF. In DNA form, the CDR3 reads TGCGCCAGCAGCCACCCCGGGGGGGCGGGCGGGGAGCTGTTTTTT.

V and J are TRBV7-2 and TRBJ2-7; perhaps TRBD2 as D (6 bases). Per the germline V gene, CDR1 is SGHTA and CDR2 is FQGNSA. Trimming cost V 5 bases and J 6 bases, with 17 bases left between them. This CDR3 is 14 amino acids long. CDR3 nucleotide sequence: TGTGCCAGCAGCCTCCAAGTGGTAGCGGCCGAGCAGTACTTC. Encoded protein: CASSLQVVAAEQYF.